This TCR beta chain came from a study of T cells of healthy individuals. This clonotype was observed at least ten times. TCRdb used MiXCR to reprocess the 5' RACE reads, holding one entry per CDR3 protein. The repertoire has about 41,000 distinct CDR3 sequences, 3.5% to 5.5% of them found once; the top ten carry over 9%. Per germline, CDR1 SGDLS and CDR2 YYNGEE. CDR3 size: 15 residues. V lost 4 bases and J lost 5, with 18 bases in between. This receptor was taken from a human donor in good health. The J gene is TRBJ1-1, the V gene TRBV9, with D tentatively TRBD1 (6 bases). CDR3 sequence: CASSTREGGRTEAFF. The CDR3 nucleotides are TGTGCCAGCAGCACGCGAGAGGGGGGTAGAACTGAAGCTTTCTTT.